This entry lists 6 T cell receptor beta chains sequenced from one sample in a study of T cells after yellow fever vaccination. TCRdb used MiXCR to reprocess the 5' RACE reads, holding one entry per CDR3 protein. In the table there are 300,000 to 400,000 distinct CDR3 sequences, 8.7% of which are singletons. The sequenced sample was PBMCs, obtained on the day of the first yellow fever vaccination. All receptors come from a man aged 18 to 35 who received the YFV17D yellow fever vaccine.

This clonotype has only a few counts. This CDR3 is CASRLSRDNTDTQYF. The DNA of the CDR3 is TGTGCCAGCAGATTGTCAAGGGATAACACAGATACGCAGTATTTT. The gene calls are TRBV12-3 or TRBV12-4 and TRBJ2-3; D is undetermined. The CDR3 runs 15 residues. V shed 6 bases and J shed 2 bases, with 15 bases lying between them.

This clonotype was counted only a few times. The rearrangement uses TRBV28 and TRBJ2-6; D assignment may be TRBD1 or TRBD2 (5 bases each). Trimming pared 7 bases from V and 0 bases from J, leaving 16 bases between. The CDR3 is made up of 17 amino acids. Germline CDR1 is MDHEN and CDR2 is SYDVKM. CDR3: CASNPRDGSSGANVLTF. The CDR3 DNA is TGTGCCAGCAACCCACGGGACGGAAGCTCTGGGGCCAACGTCCTGACTTTC.

This clonotype was observed a handful of times. This chain uses TRBV12-3 or TRBV12-4 with TRBJ2-7; D is ambiguous. With 3 bases removed from V and 9 bases from J, the gap between germline ends came to 12 bases. CDR3 size: 12 residues. The CDR3 DNA follows: TGTGCCAGCAGTTTTGATGGGCAATCGCAGTACGTC. This sequence encodes CASSFDGQSQYV.

V is TRBV7-8 and J is TRBJ2-3, with D unclear. V dropped 5 bases and J dropped 6 bases, with 15 bases sitting between them. The V gene's germline CDR1 is SGHVS and CDR2 FQNEAQ. The CDR3 has 14 residues. CDR3 loop: CASSISRIVDTQYF. DNA for the CDR3: TGTGCCAGCAGCATCTCTAGAATTGTCGATACGCAGTATTTT.

This clonotype showed up many times. The chain recombines TRBV7-2 with TRBJ1-2, with D maybe TRBD1 (6 bases). The CDR3 is 14 amino acids. V dropped 5 bases and J dropped 2 bases, with 12 bases sitting between them. The germline V gene has CDR1 SGHTA and CDR2 FQGNSA. Written as DNA, the CDR3 is TGTGCCAGCAGCCGGACAGTGGGGAACTATGGCTACACCTTC. Translated, it gives CASSRTVGNYGYTF. The full variable domain, with the rest looked up from reference TRBV7-2 and TRBJ1-2, is GAGVSQSPSNKVTEKGKDVELRCDPISGHTALYWYRQSLGQGLEFLIYFQGNSAPDKSGLPSDRFSAERTGGSVSTLTIQRTQQEDSAVYLCASSRTVGNYGYTFGSGTRLTVV.

This sequence joins TRBV28 and TRBJ1-5; D is uncertain. The V end was cut by 2 bases, the J end by 3 bases, with 5 bases between. This CDR3 spans 13 amino acids. The germline V gene has CDR1 MDHEN and CDR2 SYDVKM. The CDR3 region has the DNA TGTGCCAGCAGTTTAATCCTCAATCAGCCCCAGCATTTT. Amino acid sequence: CASSLILNQPQHF.